The 8 T cell receptor beta chains below come from one sample, sequenced in a study of T-cell memory formation after mild COVID-19. MiXCR, run by TCRdb on the 5' RACE reads, gives a single entry per CDR3 protein. This table holds about 340,000 distinct CDR3 sequences, more than 20% found once. The sample consisted of PBMCs or a T cell subset sorted from them (not recorded which). These receptors were obtained from an adult woman who had mild COVID-19 (a few samples of this study predate the infection). Cell type and time point are not known.

This clonotype occurred many times. V usage is TRBV5-1 and J usage is TRBJ2-5; no reliable D call. The CDR3 has 14 residues. V lost 0 bases, J lost 3 bases, and 9 bases lay in between. CDR1 and CDR2 from the germline V gene are SGHRS and YFSETQ. CDR3 amino acids: CASSLAREKETQYF. The DNA of the CDR3 is TGCGCCAGCAGCTTGGCTAGGGAAAAAGAGACCCAGTACTTC.

This clonotype was seen only a few times. CDR3 region: CASSIRDRGNTEAFF. In DNA form, the CDR3 reads TGTGCCAGTAGTATCCGGGACAGGGGGAACACTGAAGCTTTCTTT. V gene TRBV19 combines with J gene TRBJ1-1, with 10 bases lining up with TRBD1. The CDR3 totals 15 residues. Germline V gene lookup returns CDR1 LNHDA and CDR2 SQIVND (reference sequence). Trimming took 3 bases from V and 1 from J; bases not matched to a gene: 2. Together with reference TRBV19 and TRBJ1-1, the CDR3 gives the full variable domain: DGGITQSPKYLFRKEGQNVTLSCEQNLNHDAMYWYRQDPGQGLRLIYYSQIVNDFQKGDIAEGYSVSREKKESFPLTVTSAQKNPTAFYLCASSIRDRGNTEAFFGQGTRLTVV.

The chain joins TRBV7-9 to TRBJ1-1, with D unclear. Trimming took 10 bases from V and 4 from J, leaving 16 bases between them. Germline loops: CDR1 SEHNR, CDR2 FQNEAQ (reference sequence). CDR3 length: 13 amino acids. In DNA, the CDR3 is TGTGCCACCCGAAGAAATGAGGGCACTGAAGCTTTCTTT. Translation gives CATRRNEGTEAFF.

The DNA for the CDR3 is TGTGCCACCAGTCAAGGGGATGGCTACACCTTC. Its translation: CATSQGDGYTF. The genes are TRBV24-1 and TRBJ1-2, with a possible D match to TRBD1 (5 bases). The CDR3 contains 11 residues. V lost 6 bases and J 6 bases, leaving 7 bases between the germline ends. Looked up from germline, CDR1 is KGHDR and CDR2 is SFDVKD.

This clonotype was observed a few times. The chain links TRBV20-1 to TRBJ2-5; a weak D match, TRBD2 (5 bases). V lost 3 bases, J lost 5 bases, and 10 bases lay in between. The CDR3 spans 12 residues. Germline CDR1 reads DFQATT; CDR2 reads SNEGSKA (reference sequence). The CDR3 reads CSASRPGETQYF. The CDR3 DNA reads TGCAGTGCTAGTCGGCCGGGGGAGACCCAGTACTTC.

The table lists this clonotype with a few counts. The V and J genes are TRBV20-1 and TRBJ2-1, with 9 bases identical to TRBD2. This CDR3 is built from 14 residues. Germline CDR1 DFQATT, CDR2 SNEGSKA (reference sequence). Trimming removed 4 bases from V and 4 bases from J; junction bases left unmatched: 5. CDR3 DNA: TGCAGTGCTAATGGGCTAGCGGGATACAATGAGCAGTTCTTC. Translation: CSANGLAGYNEQFF.

This clonotype was counted many times. V usage is TRBV18 and J usage is TRBJ2-7, with TRBD1 matching 9 bases. CDR1 is KGHSH, CDR2 LQKENI, per germline. The CDR3 spans 14 residues. V dropped 6 bases and J dropped 5; count of bases not matched to a gene: 8. In DNA form, the CDR3 reads TGTGCCAGCTCTCCCGGGACAGGGTCTGACGAGCAGTACTTC. This codes for CASSPGTGSDEQYF.

This chain connects TRBV14 to TRBJ2-5; no clear D gene. Trimming pared 5 bases from V and 4 bases from J, leaving 8 bases between. This CDR3 is built from 12 residues. Germline V CDR1 and CDR2: SGHDN, FVKESK. The CDR3 nucleotides read TGTGCCAGCAGCTCCTTTGGAGAGACCCAGTACTTC. Its translation is CASSSFGETQYF. The full variable domain, its missing parts supplied by reference TRBV14 and TRBJ2-5, is EAGVTQFPSHSVIEKGQTVTLRCDPISGHDNLYWYRRVMGKEIKFLLHFVKESKQDESGMPNNRFLAERTGGTYSTLKVQPAELEDSGVYFCASSSFGETQYFGPGTRLLVL.